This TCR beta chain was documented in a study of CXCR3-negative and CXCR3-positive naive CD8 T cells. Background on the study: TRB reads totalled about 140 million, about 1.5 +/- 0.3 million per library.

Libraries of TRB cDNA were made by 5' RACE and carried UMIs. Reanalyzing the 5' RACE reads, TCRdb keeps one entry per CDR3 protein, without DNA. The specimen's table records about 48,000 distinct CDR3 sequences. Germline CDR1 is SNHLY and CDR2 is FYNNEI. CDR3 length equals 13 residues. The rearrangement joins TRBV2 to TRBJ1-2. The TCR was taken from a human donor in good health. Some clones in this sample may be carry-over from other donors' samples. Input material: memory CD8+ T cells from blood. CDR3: CATKTPTLDGYTF.